Reported below is one TCR beta chain. Its matching antigen is unknown. One end of the junction varies from germline; a read error may be responsible. The sample belongs to a study of STAT3 mutations in large granular lymphocyte leukemia. Study overall: Roughly 40% of treated T-LGLL patients showed hematologic response to immunosuppression. The study, taken as a whole, reports: Every T-cell large granular lymphocyte leukemia patient had at least one immunodominant TCR beta clonotype.

The CDR3 consists of 14 residues. The V gene's germline CDR1 is SNHLY and CDR2 FYNNEI. The data were produced by immunoSEQ multiplex PCR, yet TCRdb's version contains in-frame clones alone and is incomplete. The data show about 1,900 clones, around 60% seen once. J is TRBJ2-3 and V is TRBV2; TRBD2 agrees at 8 bases. The sample was peripheral blood mononuclear cells. This clonotype originated in a man aged 55 to 70 with T-cell large granular lymphocyte leukemia. Some clones in this sample may be carry-over from other donors' samples. DNA of the CDR3: TGTACCAGCAGTGAGGGACTAGACACAGATACGCAGTATTTT. Protein product: CTSSEGLDTDTQYF.